The present entry profiles one T cell receptor (beta chain) with its context. What it binds is not known. A read error may explain this, as a much larger clone is one base away. This sample was taken from a study of human T cells and chemical hapten exposure. Looking at the study overall: While the roughly 25-week study was under way, patients received diphenylcyclopropenone on the scalp every week.

The CDR3 runs to 16 residues. Trimming took 4 bases from V and 11 from J, leaving 24 bases between them. Notes on the study in general: Large CDR3 similarity clusters arose significantly more often from expanded TCRs than from controls. Patch test scores rose with PT1 expanded TCR counts, a positive correlation.

In TCRdb, the RACE reads were re-called with MiXCR into one record per CDR3 protein. The sample yields approximately 92,000 distinct CDR3 sequences, over 9.5% seen once. The sample's time point: patch test 2, 6 weeks after DPC sensitization. Treatment of the sample: therapeutic diphenylcyclopropenone sensitization with weekly scalp DPC. The study extracted total RNA from unfractionated whole blood. The rearrangement uses TRBV12-3 or TRBV12-4 and TRBJ1-5; weak D call: TRBD1 (6 bases). This material consisted of whole blood, taken in connection with sensitization to the hapten diphenylcyclopropenone (DPC). This clonotype originated in a woman in her thirties or forties with alopecia areata. Some clones in this sample may be carry-over from other donors' samples. Here the CDR3 DNA reads TGTGCCAGCAGTTCCGTCACCCCTGGGGGGCTATCAGCCCAGCATTTT. Translating it yields CASSSVTPGGLSAQHF.